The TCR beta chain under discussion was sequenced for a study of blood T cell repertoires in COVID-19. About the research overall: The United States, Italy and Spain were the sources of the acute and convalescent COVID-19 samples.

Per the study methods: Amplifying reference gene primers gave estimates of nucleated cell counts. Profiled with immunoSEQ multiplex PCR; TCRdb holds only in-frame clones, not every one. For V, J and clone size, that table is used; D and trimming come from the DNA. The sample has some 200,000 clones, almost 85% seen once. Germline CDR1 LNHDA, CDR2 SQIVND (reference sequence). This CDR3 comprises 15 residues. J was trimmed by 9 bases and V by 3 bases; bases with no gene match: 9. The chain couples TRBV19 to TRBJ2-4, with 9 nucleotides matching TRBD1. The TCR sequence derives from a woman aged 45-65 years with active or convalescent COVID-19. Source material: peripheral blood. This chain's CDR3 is CASSIGDRANGIQYF. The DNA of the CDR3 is TGTGCCAGTAGTATCGGGGACAGGGCAAATGGCATTCAGTACTTC.